Each of the 21 T cell receptor beta chains below was sequenced from the same sample in a study of T cells in Graves' hyperthyroidism and ophthalmopathy. Amplified TCR beta CDR3 regions derived from RNA transcripts. The HTBI primer set was used in a first-round RT-PCR of the TCR CDR3. MiXCR, applied by TCRdb to the multiplex PCR reads, yields one record per CDR3 protein. The profile shows approximately 300,000 distinct CDR3 sequences, 16% of them singletons. Sequenced: blood. These receptors were taken from a man aged 25-40 years with Graves' hyperthyroidism.

This clonotype was counted ten times or more. V gene TRBV3-1 combines with J gene TRBJ1-2, with D possibly matching TRBD1 (6 bases). The CDR3 runs 13 residues. Looked up from germline, CDR1 is LGHDT and CDR2 is YNNKEL (reference sequence). The ends were cut back, 0 bases at V and 10 bases at J, with 12 bases in the middle. The CDR3 loop reads CASSQDYRVSYTF. As DNA, the CDR3 is TGTGCCAGCAGCCAAGATTACAGGGTGTCCTACACCTTC.

This clonotype appeared many times. This chain uses TRBV11-2 with TRBJ2-5; TRBD2 matches 7 bases. Germline trimming cut 3 bases from V and 1 base from J; bases unmatched to any gene: 5. There are 15 residues in the CDR3. Germline V gene lookup returns CDR1 SGHAT and CDR2 FQNNGV. The CDR3 spells CASSLGGVRQETQYF. CDR3 coding DNA: TGTGCCAGCAGCTTGGGAGGGGTCCGCCAAGAGACCCAGTACTTC.

This clonotype has more than one count but fewer than ten. J is TRBJ2-2 and V is TRBV7-9; D is possibly TRBD1 (7 bases). The CDR3 runs to 16 residues. Trimming cost V 5 bases and J 6 bases, with 19 bases left between them. Germline assignment: CDR1 SEHNR and CDR2 FQNEAQ (reference sequence). CDR3 protein: CASSPSRGVLAGELFF. The DNA of the CDR3 is TGTGCCAGCAGCCCCAGCAGGGGGGTTCTCGCCGGGGAGCTGTTTTTT.

This clonotype was observed many times. The gene calls are TRBV20-1 and TRBJ2-7; maybe TRBD1 (5 bases). Germline V lookup: CDR1 DFQATT, CDR2 SNEGSKA (reference sequence). V shed 0 bases and J shed 2 bases, with 14 bases lying between them. This CDR3 has 15 amino acids. The CDR3 reads CSARDPKGNTYEQYF. The CDR3 DNA reads TGCAGTGCTAGAGATCCGAAGGGGAACACCTACGAGCAGTACTTC.

This clonotype was seen many times. The rearrangement links TRBV12-3 or TRBV12-4 to TRBJ2-3; D remains ambiguous. The CDR3 length is 14 residues. Trimming removed 7 bases at V and 2 bases at J, with 13 bases between. DNA for the CDR3: TGTGCCAGCACCGCCCCGTGGGACACAGATACGCAGTATTTT. This encodes CASTAPWDTDTQYF.

The chain is built from TRBV29-1 and TRBJ2-5, with 8 positions matching TRBD2. Germline V lookup: CDR1 SQVTM, CDR2 ANQGSEA. The CDR3 extends over 17 amino acids. V was pared by 2 bases and J by 5 bases, with 16 bases of the junction left unmatched. For the CDR3, the DNA is TGCAGCGTTGAAACCCCGGGACTAGAAGACGTCAGGGAGACCCAGTACTTC. Amino acid sequence: CSVETPGLEDVRETQYF. Using reference TRBV29-1 and TRBJ2-5 for the parts outside the CDR3, the full variable domain is SAVISQKPSRDICQRGTSLTIQCQVDSQVTMMFWYRQQPGQSLTLIATANQGSEATYESGFVIDKFPISRPNLTFSTLTVSNMSPEDSSIYLCSVETPGLEDVRETQYFGPGTRLLVL.

V and J are TRBV30 and TRBJ1-4; D might be TRBD1 (5 bases). The CDR3 runs to 14 residues. The V gene lost 3 bases and the J gene lost 5 bases, with 13 bases spanning the gap. Germline-derived CDR1 and CDR2 are GTSNPN and SVGIG (reference sequence). CDR3 residues: CAWRNGGANEKLFF. The CDR3, as DNA: TGTGCCTGGAGGAATGGGGGTGCGAATGAAAAACTGTTTTTT.

This clonotype was detected ten times or more. The gene calls are TRBV2 and TRBJ2-5; D gene uncertain. Trimming cost V 4 bases and J 4 bases, with 13 bases left between them. Germline V gene data show CDR1 as SNHLY and CDR2 as FYNNEI. There are 14 residues in the CDR3. The chain's CDR3 is CASSGDAGGETQYF. As DNA, the CDR3 is TGTGCCAGCAGTGGGGATGCAGGTGGAGAGACCCAGTACTTC.

This clonotype has at least ten counts. The V and J genes are TRBV6-2 or TRBV6-3 and TRBJ1-2; 7 bases agree with TRBD1. Germline loops: CDR1 MNHEY, CDR2 SVGEGT. V lost 7 bases and J lost 0; bases outside the gene matches: 11. This CDR3 spans 16 amino acids. The CDR3 loop reads CASTLRQGRANYGYTF. The CDR3 region has the DNA TGTGCCAGCACCTTACGACAGGGCCGAGCTAACTATGGCTACACCTTC.

The rearrangement joins TRBV5-6 to TRBJ1-2; D uncertain. This CDR3 has 13 residues. Trimming took off 6 bases at V and 3 bases at J, with 12 bases between the two ends. Germline V gives CDR1 SGHDT, CDR2 YYEEEE. Here the CDR3 reads CASNRDDYYGYTF. The DNA for the CDR3 is TGTGCCAGCAACCGCGACGACTACTATGGCTACACCTTC. The full variable domain, with the rest looked up from reference TRBV5-6 and TRBJ1-2, is DAGVTQSPTHLIKTRGQQVTLRCSPKSGHDTVSWYQQALGQGPQFIFQYYEEEERQRGNFPDRFSGHQFPNYSSELNVNALLLGDSALYLCASNRDDYYGYTFGSGTRLTVV.

This clonotype was seen at least ten times. This chain joins TRBV20-1 and TRBJ2-7, with unresolved D. The CDR3 covers 13 residues. Germline CDR1 is DFQATT and CDR2 is SNEGSKA (reference sequence). Trimming cost V 3 bases and J 0 bases, with 9 bases left between them. The CDR3 DNA reads as TGCAGTGCTAGGGACGGATACTCCTACGAGCAGTACTTC. It specifies CSARDGYSYEQYF.

There are many counts of this clonotype. V and J are TRBV6-2 or TRBV6-3 and TRBJ2-1; perhaps TRBD1 as D (6 bases). Germline V CDR1 and CDR2: MNHEY, SVGEGT. This CDR3 region has 14 residues. V dropped 5 bases and J dropped 4 bases, with 12 bases sitting between them. This CDR3 reads CASSARGDYNEQFF. Written as DNA, the CDR3 is TGTGCCAGCAGTGCCAGGGGAGATTACAATGAGCAGTTCTTC.

This clonotype showed up many times. The J gene is TRBJ2-3, the V gene TRBV20-1, with D maybe TRBD2 (5 bases). The CDR3 has 13 residues. V lost 5 bases to trimming and J lost 8 bases, with 17 bases between them. The germline V gene has CDR1 DFQATT and CDR2 SNEGSKA (reference sequence). This CDR3 reads CSALPADGGTQYF. In DNA form, the CDR3 reads TGCAGTGCTCTTCCAGCGGACGGTGGTACGCAGTATTTT.

This clonotype came up many times. This chain links TRBV7-9 with TRBJ1-1; TRBD1 agrees at 7 bases. This CDR3 comprises 12 residues. Trimming at V came to 6 bases and at J to 7 bases, leaving 5 bases not matched to a gene. Per the germline V gene, CDR1 is SEHNR and CDR2 is FQNEAQ (reference sequence). CDR3 nucleotides: TGTGCCAGCAGGCCCCCAGGGGGTGAAGCTTTCTTT. Amino acid sequence: CASRPPGGEAFF.

The count of this clonotype is one. The chain joins TRBV28 to TRBJ2-1; 7 nucleotides align to TRBD2. Germline CDR1 and CDR2: MDHEN and SYDVKM. V dropped 3 bases and J dropped 9; count of bases not matched to a gene: 11. CDR3 length: 15 residues. CDR3 protein: CASSFSVGGPAEQFF. CDR3 in DNA: TGTGCCAGCAGTTTTTCGGTGGGAGGGCCGGCTGAGCAGTTCTTC.

In this sample, this clonotype turned up many times. The chain has TRBV2 and TRBJ2-1; 8 bases match TRBD1. The V gene end was trimmed by 2 bases and the J gene end by 6 bases; junction bases not matched to a gene: 9. This CDR3 region has 16 residues. Germline V gene sequence: CDR1 SNHLY, CDR2 FYNNEI. CDR3 in DNA: TGTGCCAGCAGTGAACTAGAGACAGGGGCGATCAATGAGCAGTTCTTC. It is translated as CASSELETGAINEQFF.

A note on this clonotype: It may be a read error: a sequence one base away is much more abundant. This chain connects TRBV30 to TRBJ2-3; 7 nucleotides agree with TRBD1. In germline, CDR1 is GTSNPN, CDR2 SVGIG (reference sequence). Trimming at V came to 2 bases and at J to 4 bases, leaving 6 bases not matched to a gene. The CDR3 contains 14 residues. The CDR3 bases are TGTGCCTGGAGTTTGGGACAGAACGCAGATACGCAGTATTTT. It is translated as CAWSLGQNADTQYF. The whole variable domain, filled in from reference TRBV30 and TRBJ2-3, reads SQTIHQWPATLVQPVGSPLSLECTVEGTSNPNLYWYRQAAGRGLQLLFYSVGIGQISSEVPQNLSASRPQDRQFILSSKKLLLSDSGFYLCAWSLGQNADTQYFGPGTRLTVL.

This clonotype was detected only a few times. The V gene is TRBV27, the J gene TRBJ2-7; no clear D. CDR1 and CDR2 (germline): MNHEY, SMNVEV (reference sequence). CDR3 length: 13 amino acids. V lost 2 bases and J 3 bases, leaving 8 bases between the germline ends. Written as DNA, the CDR3 is TGTGCCAGCAGTTTAACCGACCACTACGAGCAGTACTTC. Protein product: CASSLTDHYEQYF.

This clonotype was seen repeatedly, ten times or more. The chain joins TRBV20-1 to TRBJ1-1; TRBD1 is a possible D gene (5 bases). The CDR3 runs to 12 residues. Germline-derived CDR1 and CDR2 are DFQATT and SNEGSKA (reference sequence). The V end lost 8 bases, the J end lost 4 bases, and 14 bases lay between the germline ends. This CDR3 is CSIGPGPTEAFF. The CDR3 DNA sequence: TGCAGTATTGGACCGGGACCCACTGAAGCTTTCTTT.

In this sample, this clonotype turned up many times. The chain combines TRBV12-3 or TRBV12-4 with TRBJ1-1; possible D gene TRBD1, 6 bases. The CDR3 extends over 11 amino acids. Trimming took off 6 bases at V and 13 bases at J, with 15 bases between the two ends. The CDR3 coding sequence is TGTGCCAGCAGCCTACAGGGTTGGGGTTTCTTT. Amino acids: CASSLQGWGFF.

This clonotype was detected a few times. One junction end disagrees with the germline gene, perhaps due to a read error. The V gene is TRBV12-3 or TRBV12-4, the J gene TRBJ2-1; no reliable D call. The length of the CDR3 is 15 residues. The CDR3 nucleotides read TGTGGCAGCAGTTTGTCAGAAGGCTCCTACAATGAGCAGTTCTTC. Amino acid sequence: CGSSLSEGSYNEQFF.